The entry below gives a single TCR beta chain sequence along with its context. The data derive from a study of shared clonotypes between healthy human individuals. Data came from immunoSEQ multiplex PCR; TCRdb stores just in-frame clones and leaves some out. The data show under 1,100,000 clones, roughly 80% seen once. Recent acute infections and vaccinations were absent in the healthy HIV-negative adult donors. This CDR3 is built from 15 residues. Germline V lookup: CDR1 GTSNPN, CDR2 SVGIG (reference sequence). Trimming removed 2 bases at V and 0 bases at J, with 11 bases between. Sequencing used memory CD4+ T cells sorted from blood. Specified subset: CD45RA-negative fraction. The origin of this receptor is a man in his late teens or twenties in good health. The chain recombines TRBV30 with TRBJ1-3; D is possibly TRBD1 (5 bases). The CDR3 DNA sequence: TGTGCCTGGAGTCCCACGACAGACTCTGGAAACACCATATATTTT. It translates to CAWSPTTDSGNTIYF.